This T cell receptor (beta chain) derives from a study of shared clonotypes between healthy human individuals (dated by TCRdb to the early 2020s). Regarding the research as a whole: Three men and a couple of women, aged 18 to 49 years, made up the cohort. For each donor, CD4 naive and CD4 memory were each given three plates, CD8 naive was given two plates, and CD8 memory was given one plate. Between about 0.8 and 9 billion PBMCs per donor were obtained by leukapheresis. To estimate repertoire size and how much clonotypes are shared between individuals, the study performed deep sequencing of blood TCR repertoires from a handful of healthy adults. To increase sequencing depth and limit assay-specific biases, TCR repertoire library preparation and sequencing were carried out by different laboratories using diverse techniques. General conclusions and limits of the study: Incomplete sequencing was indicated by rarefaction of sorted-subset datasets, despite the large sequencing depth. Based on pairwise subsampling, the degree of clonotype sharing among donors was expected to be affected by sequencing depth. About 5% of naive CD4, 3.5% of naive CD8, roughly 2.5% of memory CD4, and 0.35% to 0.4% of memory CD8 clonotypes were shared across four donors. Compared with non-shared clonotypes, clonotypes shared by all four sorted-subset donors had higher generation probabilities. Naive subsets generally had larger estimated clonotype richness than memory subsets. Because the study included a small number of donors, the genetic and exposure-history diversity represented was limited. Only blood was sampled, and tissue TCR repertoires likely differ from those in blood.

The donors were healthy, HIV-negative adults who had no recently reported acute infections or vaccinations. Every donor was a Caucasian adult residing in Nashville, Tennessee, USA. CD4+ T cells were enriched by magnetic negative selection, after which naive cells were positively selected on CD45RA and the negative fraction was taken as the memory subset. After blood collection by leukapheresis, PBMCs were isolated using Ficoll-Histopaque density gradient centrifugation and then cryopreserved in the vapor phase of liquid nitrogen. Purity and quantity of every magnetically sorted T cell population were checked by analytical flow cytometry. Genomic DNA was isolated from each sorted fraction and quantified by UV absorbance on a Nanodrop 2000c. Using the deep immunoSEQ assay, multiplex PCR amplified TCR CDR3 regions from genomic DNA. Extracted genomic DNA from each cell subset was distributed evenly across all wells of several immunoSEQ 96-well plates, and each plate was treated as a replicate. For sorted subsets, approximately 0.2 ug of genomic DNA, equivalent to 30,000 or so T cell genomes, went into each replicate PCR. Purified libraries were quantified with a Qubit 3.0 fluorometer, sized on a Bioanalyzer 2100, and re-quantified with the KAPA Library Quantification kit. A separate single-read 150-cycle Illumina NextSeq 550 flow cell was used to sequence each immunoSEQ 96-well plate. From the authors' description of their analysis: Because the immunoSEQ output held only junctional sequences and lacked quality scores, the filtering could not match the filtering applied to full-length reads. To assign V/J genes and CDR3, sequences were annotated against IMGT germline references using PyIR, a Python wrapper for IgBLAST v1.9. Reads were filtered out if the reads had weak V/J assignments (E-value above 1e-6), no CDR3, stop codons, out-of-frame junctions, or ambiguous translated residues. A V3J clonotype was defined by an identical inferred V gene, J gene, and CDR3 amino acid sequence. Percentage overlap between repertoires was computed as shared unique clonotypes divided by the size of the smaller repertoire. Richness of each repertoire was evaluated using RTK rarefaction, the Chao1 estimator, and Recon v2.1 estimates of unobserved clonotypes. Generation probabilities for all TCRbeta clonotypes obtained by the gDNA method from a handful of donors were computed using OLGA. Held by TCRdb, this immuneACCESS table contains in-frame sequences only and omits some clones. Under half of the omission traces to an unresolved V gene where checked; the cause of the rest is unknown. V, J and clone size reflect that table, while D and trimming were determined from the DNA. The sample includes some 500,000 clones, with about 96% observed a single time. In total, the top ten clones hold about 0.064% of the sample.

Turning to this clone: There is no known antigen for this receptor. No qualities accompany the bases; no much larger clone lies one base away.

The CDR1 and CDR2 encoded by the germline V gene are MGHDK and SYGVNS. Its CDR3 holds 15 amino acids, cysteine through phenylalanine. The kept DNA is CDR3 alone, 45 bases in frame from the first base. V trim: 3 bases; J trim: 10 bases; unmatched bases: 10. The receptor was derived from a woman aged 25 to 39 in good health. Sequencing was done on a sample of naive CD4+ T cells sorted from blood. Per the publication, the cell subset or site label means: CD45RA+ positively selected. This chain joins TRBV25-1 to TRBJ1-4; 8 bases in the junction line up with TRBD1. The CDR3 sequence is CASSDYRGTKGKLFF. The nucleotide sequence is TGTGCCAGCAGTGACTACAGGGGGACTAAGGGAAAACTGTTTTTT.